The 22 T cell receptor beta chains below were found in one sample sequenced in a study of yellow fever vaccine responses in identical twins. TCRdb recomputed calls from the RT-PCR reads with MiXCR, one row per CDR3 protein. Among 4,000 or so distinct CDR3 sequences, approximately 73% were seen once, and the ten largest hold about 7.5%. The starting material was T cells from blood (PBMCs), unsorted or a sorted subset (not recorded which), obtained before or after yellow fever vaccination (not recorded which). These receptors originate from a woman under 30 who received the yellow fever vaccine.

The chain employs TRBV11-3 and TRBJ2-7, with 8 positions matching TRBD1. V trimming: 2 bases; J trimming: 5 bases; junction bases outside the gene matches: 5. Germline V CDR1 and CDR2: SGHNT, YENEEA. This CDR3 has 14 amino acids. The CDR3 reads CASSLQGAPDEQYF. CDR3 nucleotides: TGTGCCAGCAGCTTACAGGGGGCGCCCGACGAGCAGTACTTC.

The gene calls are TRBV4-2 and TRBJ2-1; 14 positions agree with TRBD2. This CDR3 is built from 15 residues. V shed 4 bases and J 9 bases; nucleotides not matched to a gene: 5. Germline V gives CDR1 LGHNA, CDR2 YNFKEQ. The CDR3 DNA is TGTGCCAGCAGCCCGGGACTAGCGGGAGTCGGTGAGCAGTTCTTC. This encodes CASSPGLAGVGEQFF.

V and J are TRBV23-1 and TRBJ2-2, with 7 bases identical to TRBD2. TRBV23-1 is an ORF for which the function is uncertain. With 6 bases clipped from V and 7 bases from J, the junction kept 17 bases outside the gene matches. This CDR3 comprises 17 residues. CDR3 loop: CASSPLRWGGKYGELFF. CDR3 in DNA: TGCGCCAGCAGCCCCCTTCGCTGGGGGGGAAAGTACGGGGAGCTGTTTTTT.

The CDR3 here is CASSPQVGSGSDEQFF. In DNA, the CDR3 is TGTGCCAGCAGCCCCCAAGTGGGTAGCGGGAGCGATGAGCAGTTCTTC. The chain recombines TRBV4-2 with TRBJ2-1; 9 bases map to TRBD2. Germline loops: CDR1 LGHNA, CDR2 YNFKEQ. The junction had 12 bases not matched to a gene; V was cut back by 4 bases and J by 8 bases. This CDR3 contains 16 residues.

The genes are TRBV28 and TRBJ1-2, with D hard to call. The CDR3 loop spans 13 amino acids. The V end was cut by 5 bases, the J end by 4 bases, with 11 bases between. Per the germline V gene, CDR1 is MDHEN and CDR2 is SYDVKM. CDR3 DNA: TGTGCCAGCAGTGGACGCCAGGCCTATGGCTACACCTTC. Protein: CASSGRQAYGYTF.

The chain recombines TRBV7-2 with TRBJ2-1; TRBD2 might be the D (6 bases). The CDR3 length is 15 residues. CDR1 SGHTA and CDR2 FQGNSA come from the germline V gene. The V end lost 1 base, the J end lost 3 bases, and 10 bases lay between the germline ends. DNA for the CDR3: TGTGCCAGCAGCTTAGGGGTTAGCGGCTACAATGAGCAGTTCTTC. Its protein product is CASSLGVSGYNEQFF.

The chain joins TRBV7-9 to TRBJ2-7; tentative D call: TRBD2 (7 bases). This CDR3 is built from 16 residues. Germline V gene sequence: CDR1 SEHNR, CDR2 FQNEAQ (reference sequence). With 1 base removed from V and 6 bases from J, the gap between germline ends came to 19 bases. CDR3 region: CASSLVLFGGHSEQYF. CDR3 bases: TGTGCCAGCAGCTTAGTCCTGTTCGGGGGGCACAGCGAGCAGTACTTC.

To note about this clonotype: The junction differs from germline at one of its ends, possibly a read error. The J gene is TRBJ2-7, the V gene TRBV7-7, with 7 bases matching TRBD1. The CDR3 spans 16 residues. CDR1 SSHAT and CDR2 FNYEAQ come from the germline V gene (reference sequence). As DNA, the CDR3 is TGTGCTAGCAGCCTGAATATCCGGGACAGCGACTACGAGCAGTACTTC. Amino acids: CASSLNIRDSDYEQYF.

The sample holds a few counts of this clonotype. The CDR3 DNA reads TGTGCCAGCAGCCGAGACAGGACCTTTAGCAATCAGCCCCAGCATTTT. It codes for CASSRDRTFSNQPQHF. This chain uses TRBV3-1 with TRBJ1-5; the D gene is possibly TRBD1 (6 bases). Trimming shortened V by 4 bases and J by 0 bases, and 13 bases separated the two germline ends. CDR1 LGHDT and CDR2 YNNKEL come from the germline V gene (reference sequence). The CDR3 runs to 16 residues. Looking up the rest from reference TRBV3-1 and TRBJ1-5 gives the full variable domain: DTAVSQTPKYLVTQMGNDKSIKCEQNLGHDTMYWYKQDSKKFLKIMFSYNNKELIINETVPNRFSPKSPDKAHLNLHINSLELGDSAVYFCASSRDRTFSNQPQHFGDGTRLSIL.

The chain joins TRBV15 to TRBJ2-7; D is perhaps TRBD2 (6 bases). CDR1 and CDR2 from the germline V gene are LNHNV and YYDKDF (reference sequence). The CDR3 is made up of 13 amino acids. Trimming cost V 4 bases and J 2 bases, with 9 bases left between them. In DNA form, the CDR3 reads TGTGCCACCAGCAAGGGACTGACCTACGAGCAGTACTTC. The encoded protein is CATSKGLTYEQYF.

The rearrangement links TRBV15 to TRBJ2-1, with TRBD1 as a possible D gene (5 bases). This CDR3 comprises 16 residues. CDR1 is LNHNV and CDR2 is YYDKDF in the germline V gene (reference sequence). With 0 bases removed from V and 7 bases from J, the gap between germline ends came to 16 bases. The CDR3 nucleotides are TGTGCCACCAGCAGAGATAACGAGTTTAGGGGTAATGAGCAGTTCTTC. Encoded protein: CATSRDNEFRGNEQFF.

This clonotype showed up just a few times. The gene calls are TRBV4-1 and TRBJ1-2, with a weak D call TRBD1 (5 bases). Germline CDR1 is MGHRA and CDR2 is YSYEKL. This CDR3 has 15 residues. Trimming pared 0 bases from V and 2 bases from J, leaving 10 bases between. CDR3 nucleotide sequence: TGCGCCAGCAGCCAAGAAGACAGATTAAACTATGGCTACACCTTC. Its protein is CASSQEDRLNYGYTF.

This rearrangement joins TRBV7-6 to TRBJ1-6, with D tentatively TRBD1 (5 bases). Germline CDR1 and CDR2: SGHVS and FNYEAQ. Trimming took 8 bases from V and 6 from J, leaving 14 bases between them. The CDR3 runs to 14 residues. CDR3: CASRGDRFNSPLHF. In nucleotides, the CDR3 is TGTGCCAGCCGGGGCGACAGATTTAATTCACCCCTCCACTTT.

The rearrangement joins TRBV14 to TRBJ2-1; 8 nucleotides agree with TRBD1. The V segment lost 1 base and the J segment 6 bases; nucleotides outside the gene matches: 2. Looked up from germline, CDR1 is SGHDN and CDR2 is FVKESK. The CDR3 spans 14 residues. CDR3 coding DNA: TGTGCCAGCAGCCAAGGACAGGGGAGCAATGAGCAGTTCTTC. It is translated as CASSQGQGSNEQFF.

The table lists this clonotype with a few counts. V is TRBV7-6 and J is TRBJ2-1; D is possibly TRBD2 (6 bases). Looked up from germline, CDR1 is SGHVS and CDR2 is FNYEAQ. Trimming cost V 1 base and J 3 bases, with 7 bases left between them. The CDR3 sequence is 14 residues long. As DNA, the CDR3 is TGTGCCAGCAGCTTAGGTAGCGGCTACAATGAGCAGTTCTTC. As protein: CASSLGSGYNEQFF.

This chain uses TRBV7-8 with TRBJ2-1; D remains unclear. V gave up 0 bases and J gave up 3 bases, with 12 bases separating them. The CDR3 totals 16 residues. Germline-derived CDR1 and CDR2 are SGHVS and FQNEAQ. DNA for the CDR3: TGTGCCAGCAGCTTAGCGGAAGCCCCGGACTACAATGAGCAGTTCTTC. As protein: CASSLAEAPDYNEQFF.

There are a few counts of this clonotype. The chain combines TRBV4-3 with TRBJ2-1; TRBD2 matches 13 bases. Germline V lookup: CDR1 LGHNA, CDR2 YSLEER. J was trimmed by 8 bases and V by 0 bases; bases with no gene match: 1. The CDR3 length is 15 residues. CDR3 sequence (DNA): TGCGCCAGCAGCCAAGATACTAGCGGGAGGGATGAGCAGTTCTTC. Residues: CASSQDTSGRDEQFF.

CDR3 DNA: TGTGCCAGCAGCTTAGGACGGTCCAATCAGCCCCAGCATTTT. Translating it yields CASSLGRSNQPQHF. The chain is built from TRBV13 and TRBJ1-5; D call uncertain. The CDR3 runs 14 residues. V lost 0 bases and J lost 3, with 6 bases in between. Germline V gene sequence: CDR1 PRHDT, CDR2 FYEKMQ (reference sequence). Using reference TRBV13 and TRBJ1-5 for the parts outside the CDR3, the full variable domain is AAGVIQSPRHLIKEKRETATLKCYPIPRHDTVYWYQQGPGQDPQFLISFYEKMQSDKGSIPDRFSAQQFSDYHSELNMSSLELGDSALYFCASSLGRSNQPQHFGDGTRLSIL.

CDR3 sequence: CATSRDETTEAFF. The DNA of the CDR3 is TGTGCCACCAGCAGAGATGAAACCACTGAAGCTTTCTTT. The chain has TRBV15 and TRBJ1-1; D remains unclear. Germline V gene sequence: CDR1 LNHNV, CDR2 YYDKDF (reference sequence). This CDR3 comprises 13 residues. Between the trimmed V and J ends, which lost 0 bases and 4 bases, there was a span of 6 bases.

Here the CDR3 reads CASNKAGETQYF. The CDR3 DNA reads as TGTGCCAGCAACAAAGCGGGGGAGACCCAGTACTTC. This chain connects TRBV21-1 to TRBJ2-5. TRBV21-1 constitutes a pseudogene. This CDR3 spans 12 amino acids.

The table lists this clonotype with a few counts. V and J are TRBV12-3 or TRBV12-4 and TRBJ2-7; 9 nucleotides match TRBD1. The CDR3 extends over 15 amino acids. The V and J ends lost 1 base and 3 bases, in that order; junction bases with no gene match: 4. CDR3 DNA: TGTGCCAGCAGTTTAGGACCGGGACAGGGCTACGAGCAGTACTTC. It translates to CASSLGPGQGYEQYF.

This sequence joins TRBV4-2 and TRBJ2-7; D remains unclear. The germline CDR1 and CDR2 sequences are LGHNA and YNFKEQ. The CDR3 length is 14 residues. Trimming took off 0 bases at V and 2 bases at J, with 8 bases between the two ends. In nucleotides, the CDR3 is TGTGCCAGCAGCCAAGATCTCACCGCCTACGAGCAGTACTTC. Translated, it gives CASSQDLTAYEQYF.